Listed below are T cell receptor beta chains from one sample, sequenced in a study of naive and memory T cell subsets. A single record per CDR3 protein comes from TCRdb applying MiXCR to the UMI-ligation and nested PCR reads. The table shows about 25,000 distinct CDR3 sequences, with around 4.9% occurring only once. Sequenced input: blood. Source of these receptors: an adult in good health. Each CDR3 is given with its conserved first and last residue. A D gene is named only where the DNA matches it firmly. Size values are once, few and many counts, or a class for expanded clones, and some rows have none.

abundance: many
v_gene: TRBV6-5
d_gene: TRBD2
j_gene: TRBJ2-1
CDR3nt: TGTGCCAGCAGTTACCGCCTAGTCAGACTAGCGGGTAACAATGAGCAGTTCTTC
CDR3aa: CASSYRLVRLAGNNEQFF

abundance: NA
v_gene: TRBV12-5
d_gene: TRBD2
j_gene: TRBJ2-1
CDR3nt: TGTGCTAGTGGTACGGGACTAGCGGGAGGCTCCTACAATGAGCAGTTCTTC
CDR3aa: CASGTGLAGGSYNEQFF

abundance: few
v_gene: TRBV29-1
d_gene: NA
j_gene: TRBJ1-1
CDR3nt: TGCAGCGTGGGGTCGGGACACCCGAACACTGAAGCTTTCTTT
CDR3aa: CSVGSGHPNTEAFF

abundance: many
v_gene: TRBV29-1
d_gene: NA
j_gene: TRBJ2-2
CDR3nt: TGCAGCGTTGGGCCCTCGGGGTTGAGCGGGGAGCTGTTTTTT
CDR3aa: CSVGPSGLSGELFF

abundance: many
v_gene: TRBV20-1
d_gene: NA
j_gene: TRBJ1-1
CDR3nt: TGCAGTGCTAGAAAGGAGACCATGAACACTGAAGCTTTCTTT
CDR3aa: CSARKETMNTEAFF

abundance: many
v_gene: TRBV21-1
d_gene: NA
j_gene: TRBJ1-3
CDR3nt: TGTGCCAGCAGCTCTATTGGGCAGGACTCTGGAAACACCATATATTTT
CDR3aa: CASSSIGQDSGNTIYF

abundance: many
v_gene: TRBV7-9
d_gene: NA
j_gene: TRBJ2-7
CDR3nt: TGTGCCAGCAGCCTGAGGGGAGGAGAGCAGTACTTC
CDR3aa: CASSLRGGEQYF

abundance: many
v_gene: TRBV29-1
d_gene: TRBD2
j_gene: TRBJ2-3
CDR3nt: TGCAGCGTTGCGGCGGGAGGCACAGATACGCAGTATTTT
CDR3aa: CSVAAGGTDTQYF

abundance: many
v_gene: TRBV7-3
d_gene: TRBD1
j_gene: TRBJ2-3
CDR3nt: TGTGCCAGCAGCAGGACAGGGGGACATGCAGATACGCAGTATTTT
CDR3aa: CASSRTGGHADTQYF

abundance: many
v_gene: TRBV28
d_gene: NA
j_gene: TRBJ1-3
CDR3nt: TGTGCCAGCAGTTTAGCCAGGGACGGAAACACCATATATTTT
CDR3aa: CASSLARDGNTIYF

abundance: many
v_gene: TRBV20-1
d_gene: NA
j_gene: TRBJ2-1
CDR3nt: TGCAGTGCTGACGCGAGTTACAATGAGCAGTTCTTC
CDR3aa: CSADASYNEQFF

abundance: many
v_gene: TRBV29-1
d_gene: NA
j_gene: TRBJ1-1
CDR3nt: TGCAGCGTTGTTGGGGGCTTAGTGAACGCTGAAGCTTTCTTT
CDR3aa: CSVVGGLVNAEAFF

abundance: many
v_gene: TRBV12-3/TRBV12-4
d_gene: TRBD1
j_gene: TRBJ1-1
CDR3nt: TGTGCCAGCAGTTCCGCTCGGGACAGGGATACTGAAGCTTTCTTT
CDR3aa: CASSSARDRDTEAFF

abundance: many
v_gene: TRBV29-1
d_gene: TRBD2
j_gene: TRBJ2-7
CDR3nt: TGCAGCGCCCGGGACTACGACCCCTACGAGCAGTACTTC
CDR3aa: CSARDYDPYEQYF

abundance: many
v_gene: TRBV20-1
d_gene: NA
j_gene: TRBJ2-7
CDR3nt: TGCAGTGCTAGAGATTGGCCTAGCGAGGACGAGCAGTACTTC
CDR3aa: CSARDWPSEDEQYF

abundance: many
v_gene: TRBV5-6
d_gene: NA
j_gene: TRBJ1-1
CDR3nt: TGTGCCAGCAGCAGCGACGGAGTGGGGACTGAAGCTTTCTTT
CDR3aa: CASSSDGVGTEAFF

abundance: many
v_gene: TRBV29-1
d_gene: NA
j_gene: TRBJ1-1
CDR3nt: TGCAGCGTTGTCGCGGAATGGGGCACTGAAGCTTTCTTT
CDR3aa: CSVVAEWGTEAFF

abundance: many
v_gene: TRBV20-1
d_gene: TRBD1
j_gene: TRBJ2-3
CDR3nt: TGCAGTGCTAGAGGGGGGACAGCAGGCACAGATACGCAGTATTTT
CDR3aa: CSARGGTAGTDTQYF

abundance: many
v_gene: TRBV20-1
d_gene: TRBD2
j_gene: TRBJ2-7
CDR3nt: TGCAGTGCTTTTAGCGGGACTCCGGACCATTACGAGCAGTACTTC
CDR3aa: CSAFSGTPDHYEQYF

abundance: many
v_gene: TRBV3-1
d_gene: TRBD2
j_gene: TRBJ2-7
CDR3nt: TGTGCCAGCAGCCAAGACAGCGGGAGGGCGCGATACTTC
CDR3aa: CASSQDSGRARYF

abundance: many
v_gene: TRBV20-1
d_gene: NA
j_gene: TRBJ2-5
CDR3nt: TGCAGTGCTTCCCCACGGGAGCCAAGGGTCGAGACCCAGTACTTC
CDR3aa: CSASPREPRVETQYF

abundance: many
v_gene: TRBV6-6
d_gene: TRBD1
j_gene: TRBJ2-7
CDR3nt: TGTGCCAGCACCCGAACAGGGGATTCCTACGAGCAGTACTTC
CDR3aa: CASTRTGDSYEQYF

abundance: few
v_gene: TRBV7-9
d_gene: TRBD1
j_gene: TRBJ1-1
CDR3nt: TGTGCCAGCAGATTAACAGGGGGCAAAACTGAAGCTTTCTTT
CDR3aa: CASRLTGGKTEAFF

abundance: many
v_gene: TRBV2
d_gene: NA
j_gene: TRBJ1-2
CDR3nt: TGTGCCAGCAGGACCACTCGACAGAACTATGGCTACACCTTC
CDR3aa: CASRTTRQNYGYTF

abundance: medium-sized
v_gene: TRBV18
d_gene: NA
j_gene: TRBJ1-5
CDR3nt: TGTGCCAGCTCACCCAACGACGATCAGCCCCAGCATTTT
CDR3aa: CASSPNDDQPQHF

abundance: many
v_gene: TRBV28
d_gene: NA
j_gene: TRBJ2-7
CDR3nt: TGTGCCAGCAGGCTCCAAGTCGGAGAGCGGGACGAGCAGTACTTC
CDR3aa: CASRLQVGERDEQYF

abundance: many
v_gene: TRBV11-2
d_gene: TRBD2
j_gene: TRBJ2-1
CDR3nt: TGTGCCAGCAGCTTCGGACTAGCGGGAGGAAGCAATGAGCAGTTCTTC
CDR3aa: CASSFGLAGGSNEQFF

abundance: many
v_gene: TRBV6-5
d_gene: NA
j_gene: TRBJ2-3
CDR3nt: TGTGCCAGCAGTTACGGGACACTGCTGGGGGATACGCAGTATTTT
CDR3aa: CASSYGTLLGDTQYF

abundance: many
v_gene: TRBV11-2
d_gene: NA
j_gene: TRBJ2-7
CDR3nt: TGTGCCAGCAGCCTAAGACCGGGGCCAACCTACGAGCAGTACTTC
CDR3aa: CASSLRPGPTYEQYF

abundance: many
v_gene: TRBV18
d_gene: TRBD1
j_gene: TRBJ2-5
CDR3nt: TGTGCCAGCTCTCTGGGACAGAGAGAGACCCAGTACTTC
CDR3aa: CASSLGQRETQYF

abundance: many
v_gene: TRBV20-1
d_gene: TRBD2
j_gene: TRBJ2-1
CDR3nt: TGCAGTGCTAGAGACATGACTAGCAGCTCGAGCAATGAGCAGTTCTTC
CDR3aa: CSARDMTSSSSNEQFF

abundance: NA
v_gene: TRBV12-3/TRBV12-4
d_gene: TRBD2
j_gene: TRBJ2-4
CDR3nt: TGTGCCAGCAGTTCAGACAGTCGGTTGGCTAGCGGTAGCGAAAAAAACATTCAGTACTTC
CDR3aa: CASSSDSRLASGSEKNIQYF

abundance: NA
v_gene: TRBV5-4
d_gene: TRBD2
j_gene: TRBJ2-1
CDR3nt: TGTGCCAGCCCGGGGGGAGCGGGAGGGCCCGACTACAATGAGCAGTTCTTC
CDR3aa: CASPGGAGGPDYNEQFF

abundance: many
v_gene: TRBV4-1
d_gene: TRBD2
j_gene: TRBJ2-3
CDR3nt: TGCGCCAGCAGCCAAGATAGCGGGATTGGTACAGATACGCAGTATTTT
CDR3aa: CASSQDSGIGTDTQYF

abundance: few
v_gene: TRBV19
d_gene: NA
j_gene: TRBJ1-5
CDR3nt: TGTGCCAGTAAGGAAAGGAGGGATCAGCCCCAGCATTTT
CDR3aa: CASKERRDQPQHF

abundance: many
v_gene: TRBV30
d_gene: NA
j_gene: TRBJ1-1
CDR3nt: TGTGCCTGGAGTTTACAGGGTGTGAACACTGAAGCTTTCTTT
CDR3aa: CAWSLQGVNTEAFF

abundance: many
v_gene: TRBV6-1
d_gene: NA
j_gene: TRBJ1-2
CDR3nt: TGTGCCAGCAGTGAAGAGGGGTCAGCACGAGGCGGCTACACCTTC
CDR3aa: CASSEEGSARGGYTF

abundance: many
v_gene: TRBV5-6
d_gene: NA
j_gene: TRBJ2-7
CDR3nt: TGTGCCAGCACCGACACCTCCTACGAGCAGTACTTC
CDR3aa: CASTDTSYEQYF

abundance: many
v_gene: TRBV6-2/TRBV6-3
d_gene: NA
j_gene: TRBJ2-7
CDR3nt: TGTGCCAGCGTAGGGGTCTTCTACGAGCAGTACTTC
CDR3aa: CASVGVFYEQYF

abundance: NA
v_gene: TRBV7-8
d_gene: TRBD1
j_gene: TRBJ1-6
CDR3nt: TGTGCCAGCAGCTTAAGACAGGGCTGTAATTCACCCCTCCACTTT
CDR3aa: CASSLRQGCNSPLHF

abundance: medium-sized
v_gene: TRBV20-1
d_gene: TRBD2
j_gene: TRBJ2-7
CDR3nt: TGCAGTGTAACCCCCACGGGAGGGCCCTACGAGCAGTACTTC
CDR3aa: CSVTPTGGPYEQYF

abundance: few
v_gene: TRBV28
d_gene: TRBD1
j_gene: TRBJ1-2
CDR3nt: TGTGCCAGCAGTTTGGCGACAGGGGGTCGTAGCTATGGCTACACCTTC
CDR3aa: CASSLATGGRSYGYTF